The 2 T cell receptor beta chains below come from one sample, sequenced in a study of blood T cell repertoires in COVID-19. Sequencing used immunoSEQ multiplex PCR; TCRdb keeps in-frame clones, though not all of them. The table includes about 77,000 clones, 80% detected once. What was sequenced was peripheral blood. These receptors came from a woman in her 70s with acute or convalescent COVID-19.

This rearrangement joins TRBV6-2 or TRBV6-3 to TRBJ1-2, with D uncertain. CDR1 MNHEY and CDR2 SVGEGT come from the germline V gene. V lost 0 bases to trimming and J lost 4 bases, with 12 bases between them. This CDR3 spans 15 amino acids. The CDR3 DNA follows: TGTGCCAGCAGTTACTCAGCTCGGGGTATCTATGGCTACACCTTC. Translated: CASSYSARGIYGYTF.

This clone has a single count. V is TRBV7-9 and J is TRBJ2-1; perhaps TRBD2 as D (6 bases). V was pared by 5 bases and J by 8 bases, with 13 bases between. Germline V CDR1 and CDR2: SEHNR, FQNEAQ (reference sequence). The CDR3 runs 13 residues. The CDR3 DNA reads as TGTGCCAGCAGCCGATTTTCTAGCGATGAGCAGTTCTTC. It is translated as CASSRFSSDEQFF.